What follows describes a single T cell receptor (beta chain). Clinical history as reported by participants underpinned cohort assignment. In the original analysis: Estimation of nucleated cell counts was performed using reference gene primer amplification. Profiled with immunoSEQ multiplex PCR; TCRdb holds only in-frame clones, not every one. V and J calls and clone size follow that table, whereas D and trimming were derived from the DNA. The sample contains under 65,000 clones, almost 80% of which appear only once. The CDR3 covers 13 residues. V shed 3 bases and J shed 1 base, with 6 bases lying between them. Germline assignment: CDR1 KGHSH and CDR2 LQKENI. The data derive from a study of blood T cell repertoires in COVID-19. In the study overall: Researchers got acute and convalescent COVID-19 samples from the United States, Italy and Spain. The cDNA or gDNA used as material had been derived from T cells, B-cell-depleted T cells, or PBMCs.

The rearrangement uses TRBV18 and TRBJ1-1; the D is unclear. Sequenced input: PBMCs or T cells enriched from blood (not recorded which). This sequence was found in a woman in her forties or fifties with acute COVID-19. CDR3 loop: CASSPSENTEAFF. The CDR3 coding sequence is TGTGCCAGCTCACCTTCAGAGAACACTGAAGCTTTCTTT.